These T cell receptor beta chains were read from a single sample in a study of Ad26.COV2.S vaccination and SARS-CoV-2 variants. Measured with immunoSEQ multiplex PCR; TCRdb has only the in-frame clones, and not every one. The sample yields roughly 460,000 clones, approximately 90% seen once. The source material was peripheral blood, sampled in a trial of Ad26.COV2.S vaccine versus placebo. The receptor set was obtained from a person between 18 and 65 years old who received the Ad26.COV2.S COVID-19 vaccine or a placebo. CDR3s include the opening cysteine and the closing phenylalanine or tryptophan. The D gene is left open where the match is weak. The size of a clone is reported for some rows only, either as once, few or many, or as a class for expanded clones.

CASSRAAFMNTEAFF TGTGCCAGCAGCCGAGCGGCATTCATGAACACTGAAGCTTTCTTT TRBJ1-1 . once TRBV7-6
CASSPPSEQLTGELFF TGTGCCAGCAGCCCCCCTAGCGAGCAATTAACCGGGGAGCTGTTTTTT TRBJ2-2 . . TRBV7-2
CASSGDRTLTDTQYF TGCGCCAGCAGTGGGGACAGGACTCTCACAGATACGCAGTATTTT TRBJ2-3 TRBD1 . TRBV5-1
CASIEMRGVNSPLHF TGTGCCAGCATCGAGATGAGGGGAGTGAACTCACCCCTCCACTTT TRBJ1-6 . . TRBV28
CASSVSFQPGWGAFNYGYTF TGTGCCAGCAGTGTTTCATTTCAACCAGGTTGGGGGGCCTTTAACTATGGCTACACCTTC TRBJ1-2 . . TRBV2
CASSLRGQSPGELFF TGTGCCAGCAGCTTGAGGGGACAGAGCCCGGGGGAGCTGTTTTTT TRBJ2-2 TRBD1 . TRBV5-4
CASSHPPRGEQFF TGTGCCAGCAGCCACCCTCCTAGGGGGGAGCAGTTCTTC TRBJ2-1 . . TRBV3-1/TRBV3-2
CASSLRPREQYF TGTGCCAGCAGCTTGAGACCTCGCGAGCAGTACTTC TRBJ2-7 . . TRBV5-6
CASSLTGPFYEQYF TGTGCCAGCAGTTTAACAGGGCCCTTCTACGAGCAGTACTTC TRBJ2-7 . . TRBV28
CASSPRQGPNEKLFF TGTGCCAGCTCACCACGACAGGGCCCTAATGAAAAACTGTTTTTT TRBJ1-4 TRBD1 . TRBV18
CASSEEDRIFEQFF TGTGCCAGCAGCGAGGAGGACAGGATCTTTGAGCAGTTCTTC TRBJ2-1 TRBD1 . TRBV14
CASSSATLGTGDIQYF TGCGCCAGCAGCTCCGCAACCCTTGGGACAGGTGACATTCAGTACTTC TRBJ2-4 TRBD1 . TRBV5-1
CAWGEGTGANVLTF TGTGCCTGGGGGGAAGGGACTGGGGCCAACGTCCTGACTTTC TRBJ2-6 . . TRBV30
CASSIGPANTGELFF TGTGCCAGCAGCATAGGGCCTGCGAACACCGGGGAGCTGTTTTTT TRBJ2-2 . . TRBV7-3
CASSLFPGTGGLSNTGELFF TGTGCCAGCAGTTTATTCCCAGGGACAGGGGGTTTATCGAACACCGGGGAGCTGTTTTTT TRBJ2-2 TRBD1 . TRBV27
CASTAQAPRNNEQFF TGCGCCAGCACCGCCCAGGCTCCCCGGAACAATGAGCAGTTCTTC TRBJ2-1 . . TRBV5-1
CASSLSGRNNNEQFF TGTGCCAGCAGCTTAAGCGGGAGAAATAACAATGAGCAGTTCTTC TRBJ2-1 TRBD2 once TRBV7-3
CASSQPLARGADTQYF TGTGCCAGCAGCCAACCCCTAGCGAGAGGAGCAGATACGCAGTATTTT TRBJ2-3 . . TRBV3-1/TRBV3-2
CATSDPGSVHTGELFF TGTGCCACCAGTGATCCCGGGAGTGTACACACCGGGGAGCTGTTTTTT TRBJ2-2 . . TRBV24-1
CASSFGKGSGREETQYF TGTGCCAGCAGTTTTGGTAAAGGTAGCGGGAGGGAAGAGACCCAGTACTTC TRBJ2-5 TRBD2 . TRBV28
CASSRQGNAETQYF TGTGCCAGTAGTAGGCAGGGTAACGCAGAGACCCAGTACTTC TRBJ2-5 . . TRBV19
CASSQGAPGQPQHF TGTGCCAGCAGCCAAGGTGCCCCTGGTCAGCCCCAGCATTTT TRBJ1-5 . . TRBV14
CSASFAPTIFF TGCAGTGCTAGTTTTGCCCCAACTATCTTCTTC TRBJ2-1 . . TRBV20-1
CASTLTGASGGYTF TGTGCCAGTACCCTGACAGGGGCCTCGGGTGGCTACACCTTC TRBJ1-2 TRBD1 . TRBV19
CAISPPGHPYNEQFF TGTGCCATCAGCCCACCGGGACACCCGTACAATGAGCAGTTCTTC TRBJ2-1 . . TRBV10-3
CASSWTSGINEQFF TGCGCCAGCAGCTGGACTAGCGGGATCAATGAGCAGTTCTTC TRBJ2-1 TRBD2 . TRBV5-1
CASSQAWTGGTGELFF TGCGCCAGCAGCCAAGCCTGGACAGGTGGGACCGGGGAGCTGTTTTTT TRBJ2-2 TRBD1 . TRBV4-1
CASSQDRRNYGYTF TGTGCCAGCAGCCAGGACAGGCGGAACTATGGCTACACCTTC TRBJ1-2 TRBD1 . TRBV6-5
CASSQTGALNEKLFF TGCGCCAGCAGCCAAACAGGGGCGCTTAATGAAAAACTGTTTTTT TRBJ1-4 TRBD1 . TRBV5-1
CASSWPPGSGAVNEQFF TGCGCCAGCAGCTGGCCCCCGGGTTCGGGGGCTGTTAATGAGCAGTTCTTC TRBJ2-1 . . TRBV5-1
CAITPTPRGWADTQYF TGTGCCATCACCCCCACTCCCAGGGGATGGGCAGATACGCAGTATTTT TRBJ2-3 . . TRBV10-3
CATHRQGSKPDTQYF TGTGCCACACATCGACAGGGGTCAAAACCAGATACGCAGTATTTT TRBJ2-3 TRBD1 . TRBV6-5
CASSLGGFGELFF TGTGCCAGCAGCCTGGGAGGGTTCGGGGAGCTGTTTTTT TRBJ2-2 TRBD2 . TRBV7-9
CASSLMSAGPYEQYF TGTGCCAGCAGCCTTATGTCGGCAGGTCCCTACGAGCAGTACTTC TRBJ2-7 . . TRBV7-3
CASSRAGYSGNTIYF TGTGCCAGCAGTCGGGCCGGGTACTCTGGAAACACCATATATTTT TRBJ1-3 . few TRBV27